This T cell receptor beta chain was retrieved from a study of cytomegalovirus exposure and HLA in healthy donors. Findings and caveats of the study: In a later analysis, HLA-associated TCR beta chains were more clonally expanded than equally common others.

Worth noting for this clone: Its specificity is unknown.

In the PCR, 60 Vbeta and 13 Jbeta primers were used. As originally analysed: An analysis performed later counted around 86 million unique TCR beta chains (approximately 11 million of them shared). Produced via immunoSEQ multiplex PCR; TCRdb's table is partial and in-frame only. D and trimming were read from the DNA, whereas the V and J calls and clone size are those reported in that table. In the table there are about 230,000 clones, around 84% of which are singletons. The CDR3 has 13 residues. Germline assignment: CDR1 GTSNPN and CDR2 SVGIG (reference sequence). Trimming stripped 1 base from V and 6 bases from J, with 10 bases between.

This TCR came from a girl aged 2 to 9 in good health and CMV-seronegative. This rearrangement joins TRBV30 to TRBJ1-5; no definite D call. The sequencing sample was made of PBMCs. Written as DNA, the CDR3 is TGTGCCTGGAGTGGCTCAGGAATTCAGCCCCAGCATTTT. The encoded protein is CAWSGSGIQPQHF. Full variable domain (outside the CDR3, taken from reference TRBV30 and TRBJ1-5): SQTIHQWPATLVQPVGSPLSLECTVEGTSNPNLYWYRQAAGRGLQLLFYSVGIGQISSEVPQNLSASRPQDRQFILSSKKLLLSDSGFYLCAWSGSGIQPQHFGDGTRLSIL.